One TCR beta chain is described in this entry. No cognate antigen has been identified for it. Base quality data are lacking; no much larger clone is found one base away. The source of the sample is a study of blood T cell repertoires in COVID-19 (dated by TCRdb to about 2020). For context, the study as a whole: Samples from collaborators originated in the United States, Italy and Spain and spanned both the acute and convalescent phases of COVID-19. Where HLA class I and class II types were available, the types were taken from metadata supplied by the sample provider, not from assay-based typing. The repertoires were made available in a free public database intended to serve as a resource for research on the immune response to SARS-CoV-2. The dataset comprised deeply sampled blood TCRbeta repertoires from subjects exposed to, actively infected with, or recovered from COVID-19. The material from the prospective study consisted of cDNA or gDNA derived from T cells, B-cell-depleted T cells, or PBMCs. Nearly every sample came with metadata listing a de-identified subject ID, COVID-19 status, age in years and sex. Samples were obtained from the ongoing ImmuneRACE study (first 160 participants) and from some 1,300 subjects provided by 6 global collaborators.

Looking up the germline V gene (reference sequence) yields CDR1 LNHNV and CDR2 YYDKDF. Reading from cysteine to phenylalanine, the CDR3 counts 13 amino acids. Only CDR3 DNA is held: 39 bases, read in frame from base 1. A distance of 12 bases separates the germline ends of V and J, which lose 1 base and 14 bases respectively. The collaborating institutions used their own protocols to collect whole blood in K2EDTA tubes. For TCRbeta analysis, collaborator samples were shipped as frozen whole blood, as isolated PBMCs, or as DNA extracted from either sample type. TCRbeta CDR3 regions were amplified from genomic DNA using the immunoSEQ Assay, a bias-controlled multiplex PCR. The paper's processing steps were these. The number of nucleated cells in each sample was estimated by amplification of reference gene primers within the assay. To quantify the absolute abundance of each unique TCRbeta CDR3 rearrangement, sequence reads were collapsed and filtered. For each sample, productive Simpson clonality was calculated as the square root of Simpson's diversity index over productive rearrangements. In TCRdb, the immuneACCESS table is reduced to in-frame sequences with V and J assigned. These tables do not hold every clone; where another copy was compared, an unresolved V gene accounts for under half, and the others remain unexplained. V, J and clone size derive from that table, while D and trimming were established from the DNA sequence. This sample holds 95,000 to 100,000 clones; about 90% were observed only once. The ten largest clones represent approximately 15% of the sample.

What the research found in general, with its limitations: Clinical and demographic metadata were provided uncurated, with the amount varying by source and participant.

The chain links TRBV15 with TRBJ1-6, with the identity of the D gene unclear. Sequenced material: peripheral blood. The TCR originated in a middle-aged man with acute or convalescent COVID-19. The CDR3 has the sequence CATSRVLETTLHF. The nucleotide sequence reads TGTGCCACCAGCAGAGTTTTGGAGACCACCCTCCACTTT.